Reported below is one T cell receptor (beta chain). Original handling: Using reference gene primer amplification, nucleated cell counts were estimated. Produced via immunoSEQ multiplex PCR; TCRdb's table is partial and in-frame only. The V and J calls and clone size come from that table; D and trimming were worked out from the DNA. Seen here are about 460,000 clones, less than 90% observed once, and the top ten hold just over 8%. These data belong to a study of blood T cell repertoires in COVID-19. Study-wide background: Sources were T cells, B-cell-depleted T cells, or PBMCs; the material itself was cDNA or gDNA.

The germline V and J ends were trimmed by 2 bases and 1 base, with 8 bases remaining between them. This CDR3 comprises 14 residues. CDR1 and CDR2 (germline): MNHNS, SASEGT. Individuals aged roughly 18 to 95 years were recruited from 20 to 25 US areas. This TCR was recovered from an older woman who had recovered from COVID-19. Sequenced input: PBMCs or T cells enriched from blood (not recorded which). The chain combines TRBV6-1 with TRBJ1-1; D gene ambiguous. CDR3 protein: CASSEWQANTEAFF. The CDR3 bases are TGTGCCAGCAGTGAATGGCAGGCGAACACTGAAGCTTTCTTT.